The source of this T cell receptor (beta chain) is a study of human T cells and chemical hapten exposure. Overall study: Enrolled patients were predominantly female and had alopecia areata, totalis or universalis.

CDR3 length: 19 residues. Germline V gene sequence: CDR1 SEHNR, CDR2 FQNEAQ (reference sequence). The V end was cut by 5 bases, the J end by 0 bases, with 23 bases between. Time point meaning: pre-sensitization, week 0. Treatment meaning: therapeutic diphenylcyclopropenone sensitization with weekly scalp DPC. This clonotype was picked up many times. TCRdb re-called the RACE reads through MiXCR, storing one row per CDR3 protein. The data show 60,000 to 70,000 distinct CDR3 sequences, 11% seen once. The genes are TRBV7-9 and TRBJ1-3, with D possibly TRBD1 on 6 matching bases. The TCR was taken from a woman between 50 and 59 years old with alopecia areata. Some clones in this sample may be carry-over from other donors' samples. Specimen: whole blood, collected in connection with sensitization to the hapten diphenylcyclopropenone (DPC). The CDR3 DNA reads as TGTGCCAGCAGCCAATCATCCGGGACACCCGAAGTCTCTGGAAACACCATATATTTT. As protein: CASSQSSGTPEVSGNTIYF.